This T cell receptor (beta chain) is from a study of PD-1 blockade in classical Hodgkin lymphoma. Study results and limitations: Complete responders entered with baseline diversity on par with newly diagnosed patients, the results showed. There remain no defined causes for the repertoire differences, which possibly reflect disease activity or prior therapy. Compared with healthy donors, newly diagnosed patients reportedly showed lower baseline TCR diversity.

There was relapse after autologous stem cell transplantation in every patient, and there was variation in brentuximab vedotin exposure. As concerns this clone: The antigen remains unidentified.

Produced via immunoSEQ multiplex PCR; TCRdb's table is partial and in-frame only. The repertoire has about 46,000 clones, 73% of them found once; the top ten carry approximately 9.9%. The specimen comprised peripheral blood mononuclear cells (PBMCs), sampled at baseline. This sequence originates from a human donor with classical Hodgkin lymphoma.

The CDR3 sequence: CASSGTAEETQYF. CDR3 nucleotide sequence: TGTGCCAGCTCGGGGACAGCCGAAGAGACCCAGTACTTC. This chain uses TRBV7-3 with TRBJ2-5; TRBD1 matches at 7 bases. V shed 8 bases, J shed 3 bases, and the junction held 6 bases outside the gene matches. Germline CDR1 SGHTA, CDR2 FQGTGA. The CDR3 consists of 13 residues.